Given below is one T cell receptor beta chain in context. This sample is drawn from a study of CD8 T cells in Susac syndrome. Reverse transcription of roughly 0.5 to 1 ug RNA used random hexamers. Amplification of TCR beta CDR3 spanned 54 Vbeta and 13 Jbeta via immunoSEQ multiplex PCR. MiXCR was run by TCRdb on the immunoSEQ multiplex PCR reads, yielding one entry per CDR3 protein. The sample shows about 49,000 distinct CDR3 sequences, 80% to 95% of them seen only once. V was cut by 3 bases and J by 1 base, with 12 bases left in between. CDR3 length equals 15 residues. The germline V gene has CDR1 SGHVS and CDR2 FNYEAQ.

This chain uses TRBV7-6 with TRBJ2-5; D not resolved. This TCR was sampled from a human donor in good health. Sequencing input: CD8+ T cells from PBMCs. The CDR3 DNA reads as TGTGCCAGCAGCTTCGGAGCGTCGATCCAAGAGACCCAGTACTTC. This sequence encodes CASSFGASIQETQYF.